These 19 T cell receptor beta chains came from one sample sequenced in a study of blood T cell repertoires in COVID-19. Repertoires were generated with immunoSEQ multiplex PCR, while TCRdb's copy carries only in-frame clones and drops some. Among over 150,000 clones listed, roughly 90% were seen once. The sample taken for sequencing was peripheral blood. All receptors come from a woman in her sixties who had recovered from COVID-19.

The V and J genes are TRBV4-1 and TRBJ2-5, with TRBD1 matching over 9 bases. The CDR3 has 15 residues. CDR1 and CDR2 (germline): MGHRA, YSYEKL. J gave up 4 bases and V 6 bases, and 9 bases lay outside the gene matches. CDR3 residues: CASRTTGGAGETQYF. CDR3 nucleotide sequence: TGCGCCAGCAGAACTACAGGGGGCGCGGGAGAGACCCAGTACTTC.

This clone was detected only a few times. The DNA of the CDR3 is TGCGCCAGCAGCTTAAGGGGGTCCTATAATTCACCCCTCCACTTT. Protein: CASSLRGSYNSPLHF. The chain has TRBV5-1 and TRBJ1-6, with D possibly being TRBD1 (6 bases). The CDR3 contains 15 residues. V lost 2 bases, J lost 1 base, and 7 bases lay in between. CDR1 is SGHRS, CDR2 YFSETQ, per germline. Variable domain in full (rest from reference TRBV5-1 and TRBJ1-6): KAGVTQTPRYLIKTRGQQVTLSCSPISGHRSVSWYQQTPGQGLQFLFEYFSETQRNKGNFPGRFSGRQFSNSRSEMNVSTLELGDSALYLCASSLRGSYNSPLHFGNGTRLTVT.

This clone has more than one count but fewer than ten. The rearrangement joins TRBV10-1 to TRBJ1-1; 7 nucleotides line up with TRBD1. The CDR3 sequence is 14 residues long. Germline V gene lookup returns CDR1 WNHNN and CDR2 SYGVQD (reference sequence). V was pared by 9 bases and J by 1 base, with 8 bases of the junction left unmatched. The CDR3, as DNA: TGCGCCAGGGGACACAGGGGCTCGAACACTGAAGCTTTCTTT. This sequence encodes CARGHRGSNTEAFF.

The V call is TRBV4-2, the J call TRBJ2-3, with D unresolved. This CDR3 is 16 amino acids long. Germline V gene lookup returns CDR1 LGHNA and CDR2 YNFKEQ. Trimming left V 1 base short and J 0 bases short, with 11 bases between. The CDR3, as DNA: TGTGCCAGCAGCCAAGGGCGGCAGCAGAGCACAGATACGCAGTATTTT. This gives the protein CASSQGRQQSTDTQYF.

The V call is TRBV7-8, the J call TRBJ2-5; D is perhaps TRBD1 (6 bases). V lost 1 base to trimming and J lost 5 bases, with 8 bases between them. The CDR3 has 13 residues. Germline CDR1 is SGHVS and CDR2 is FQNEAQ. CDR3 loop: CASSLGGRETQYF. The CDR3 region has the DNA TGTGCCAGCAGCTTAGGGGGGCGGGAGACCCAGTACTTC.

The CDR3 DNA is TGTGCCAGCAGCTCACAGACAGGGGGCAATACCTACGAGCAGTACTTC. This encodes CASSSQTGGNTYEQYF. The rearrangement uses TRBV28 and TRBJ2-7, with 10 bases aligning to TRBD1. Germline trimming cut 6 bases from V and 2 bases from J; bases unmatched to any gene: 10. There are 16 residues in the CDR3. Germline V gene lookup returns CDR1 MDHEN and CDR2 SYDVKM.

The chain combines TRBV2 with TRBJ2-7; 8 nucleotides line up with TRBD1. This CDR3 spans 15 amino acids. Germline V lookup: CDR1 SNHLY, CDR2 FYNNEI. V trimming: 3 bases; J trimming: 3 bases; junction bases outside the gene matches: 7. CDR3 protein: CASSEDRDSYYEQYF. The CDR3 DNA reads TGTGCCAGCAGTGAGGACAGGGACTCCTACTACGAGCAGTACTTC.

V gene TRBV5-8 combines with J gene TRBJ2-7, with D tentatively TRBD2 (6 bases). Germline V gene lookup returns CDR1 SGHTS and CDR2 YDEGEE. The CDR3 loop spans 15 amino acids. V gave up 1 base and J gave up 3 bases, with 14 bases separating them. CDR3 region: CASSLQGSGYYEQYF. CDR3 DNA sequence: TGTGCCAGCAGCTTGCAAGGTAGCGGATACTACGAGCAGTACTTC.

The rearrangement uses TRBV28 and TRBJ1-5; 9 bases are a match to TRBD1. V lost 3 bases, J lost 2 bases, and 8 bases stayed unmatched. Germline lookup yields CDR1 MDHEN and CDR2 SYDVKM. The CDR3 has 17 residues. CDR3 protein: CASSFFGGTGRNQPQHF. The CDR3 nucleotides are TGTGCCAGCAGTTTCTTCGGAGGGACAGGGCGCAATCAGCCCCAGCATTTT. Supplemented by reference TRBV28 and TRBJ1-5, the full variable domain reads DVKVTQSSRYLVKRTGEKVFLECVQDMDHENMFWYRQDPGLGLRLIYFSYDVKMKEKGDIPEGYSVSREKKERFSLILESASTNQTSMYLCASSFFGGTGRNQPQHFGDGTRLSIL.

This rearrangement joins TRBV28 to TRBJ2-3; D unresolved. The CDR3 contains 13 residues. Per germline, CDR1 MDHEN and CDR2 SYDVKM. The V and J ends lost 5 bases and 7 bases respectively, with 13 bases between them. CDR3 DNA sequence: TGTGCCAGCAGTCCCCGCCCGCAGTATACGCAGTATTTT. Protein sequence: CASSPRPQYTQYF. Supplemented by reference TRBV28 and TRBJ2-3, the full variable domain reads DVKVTQSSRYLVKRTGEKVFLECVQDMDHENMFWYRQDPGLGLRLIYFSYDVKMKEKGDIPEGYSVSREKKERFSLILESASTNQTSMYLCASSPRPQYTQYFGPGTRLTVL.

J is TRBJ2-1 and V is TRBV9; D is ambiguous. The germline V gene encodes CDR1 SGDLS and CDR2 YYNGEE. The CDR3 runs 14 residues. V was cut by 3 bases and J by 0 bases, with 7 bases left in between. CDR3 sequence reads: CASSGAYSYNEQFF. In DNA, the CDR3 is TGTGCCAGCAGCGGGGCCTACTCCTACAATGAGCAGTTCTTC.

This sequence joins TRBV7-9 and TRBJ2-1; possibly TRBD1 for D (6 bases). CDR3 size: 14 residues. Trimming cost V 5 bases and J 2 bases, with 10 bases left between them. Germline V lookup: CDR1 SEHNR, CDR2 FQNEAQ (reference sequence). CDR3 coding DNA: TGTGCCAGCAGCCAAGGGGGTGCCTACAATGAGCAGTTCTTC. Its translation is CASSQGGAYNEQFF.

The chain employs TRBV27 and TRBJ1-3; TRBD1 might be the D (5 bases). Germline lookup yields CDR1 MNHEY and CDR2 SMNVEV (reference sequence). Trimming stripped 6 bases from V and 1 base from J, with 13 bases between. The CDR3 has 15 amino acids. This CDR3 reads CASSPTAPSGNTIYF. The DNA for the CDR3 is TGTGCCAGCAGCCCGACAGCACCTTCTGGAAACACCATATATTTT.

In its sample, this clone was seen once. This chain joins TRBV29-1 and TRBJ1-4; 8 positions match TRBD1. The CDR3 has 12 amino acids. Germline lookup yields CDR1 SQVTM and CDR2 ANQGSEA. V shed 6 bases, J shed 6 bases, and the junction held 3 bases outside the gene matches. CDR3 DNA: TGCAGCGTGCAGGGGGCGGATGAAAAACTGTTTTTT. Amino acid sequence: CSVQGADEKLFF.

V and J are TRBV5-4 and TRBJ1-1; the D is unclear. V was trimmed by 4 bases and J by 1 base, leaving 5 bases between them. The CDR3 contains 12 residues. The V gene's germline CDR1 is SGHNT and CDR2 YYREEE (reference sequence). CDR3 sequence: CASSTQNTEAFF. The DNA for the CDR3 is TGTGCCAGCAGCACTCAGAACACTGAAGCTTTCTTT. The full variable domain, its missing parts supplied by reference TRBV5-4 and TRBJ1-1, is ETGVTQSPTHLIKTRGQQVTLRCSSQSGHNTVSWYQQALGQGPQFIFQYYREEENGRGNFPPRFSGLQFPNYSSELNVNALELDDSALYLCASSTQNTEAFFGQGTRLTVV.

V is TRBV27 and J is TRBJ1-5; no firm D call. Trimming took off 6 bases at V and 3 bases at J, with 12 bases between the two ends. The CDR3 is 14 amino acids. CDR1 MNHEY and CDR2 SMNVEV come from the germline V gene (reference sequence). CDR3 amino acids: CASSPKNYNQPQHF. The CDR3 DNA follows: TGTGCCAGCAGCCCTAAGAACTACAATCAGCCCCAGCATTTT.

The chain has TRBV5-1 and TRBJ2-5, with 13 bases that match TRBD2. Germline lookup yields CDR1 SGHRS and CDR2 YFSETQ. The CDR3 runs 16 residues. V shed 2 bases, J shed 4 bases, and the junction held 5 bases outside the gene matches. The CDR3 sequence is CASSFQLAGGPETQYF. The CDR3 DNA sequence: TGCGCCAGCAGCTTCCAACTAGCGGGGGGGCCAGAGACCCAGTACTTC.

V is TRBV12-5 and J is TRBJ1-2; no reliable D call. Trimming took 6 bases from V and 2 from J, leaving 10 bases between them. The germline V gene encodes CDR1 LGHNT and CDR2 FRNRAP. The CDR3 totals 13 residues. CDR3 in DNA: TGTGCTAGTGGCATAACAGTGAACTATGGCTACACCTTC. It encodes CASGITVNYGYTF.

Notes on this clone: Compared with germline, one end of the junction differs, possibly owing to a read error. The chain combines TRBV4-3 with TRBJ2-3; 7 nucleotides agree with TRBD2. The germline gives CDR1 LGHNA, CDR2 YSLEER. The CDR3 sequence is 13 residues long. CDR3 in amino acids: CASSQIAAGDVDF. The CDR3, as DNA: TGCGCCAGCAGCCAGATCGCGGCGGGGGACGTGGATTTT.